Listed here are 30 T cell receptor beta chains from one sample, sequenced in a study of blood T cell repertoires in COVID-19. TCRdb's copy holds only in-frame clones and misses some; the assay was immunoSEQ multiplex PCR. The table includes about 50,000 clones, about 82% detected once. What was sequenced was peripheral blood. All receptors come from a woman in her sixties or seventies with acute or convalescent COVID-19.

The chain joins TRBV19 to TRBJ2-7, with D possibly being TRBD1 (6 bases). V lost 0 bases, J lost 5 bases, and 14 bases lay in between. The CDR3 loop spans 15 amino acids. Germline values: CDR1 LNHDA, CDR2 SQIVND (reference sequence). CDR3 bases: TGTGCCAGTAGTATAGAGGCAGGGGAGCTCGACGAGCAGTACTTC. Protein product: CASSIEAGELDEQYF.

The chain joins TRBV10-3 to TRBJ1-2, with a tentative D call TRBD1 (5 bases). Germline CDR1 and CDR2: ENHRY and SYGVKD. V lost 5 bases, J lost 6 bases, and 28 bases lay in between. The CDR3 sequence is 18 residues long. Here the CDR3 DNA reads TGTGCCATCAGTAAGAGCCCCAGAGCAGAAGCTACAGGAGATGGCTACACCTTC. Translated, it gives CAISKSPRAEATGDGYTF.

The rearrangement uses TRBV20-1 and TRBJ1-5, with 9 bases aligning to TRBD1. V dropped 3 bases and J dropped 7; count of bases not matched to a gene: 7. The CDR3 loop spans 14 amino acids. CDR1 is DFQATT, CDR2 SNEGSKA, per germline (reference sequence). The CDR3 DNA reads TGCAGTGCTAGTGCCGGGACAGGGCAACAGCCCCAGCATTTT. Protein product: CSASAGTGQQPQHF.

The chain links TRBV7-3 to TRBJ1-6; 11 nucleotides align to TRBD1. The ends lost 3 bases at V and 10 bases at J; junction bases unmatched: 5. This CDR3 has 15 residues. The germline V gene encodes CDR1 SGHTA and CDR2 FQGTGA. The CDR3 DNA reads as TGTGCCAGCAGCTTGTCCGGGACAGGGGGATCACCCCTCCACTTT. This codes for CASSLSGTGGSPLHF.

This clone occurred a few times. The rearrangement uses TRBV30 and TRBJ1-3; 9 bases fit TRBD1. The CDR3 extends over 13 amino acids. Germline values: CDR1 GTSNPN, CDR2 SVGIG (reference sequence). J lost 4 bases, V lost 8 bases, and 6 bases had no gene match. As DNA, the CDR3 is TGTGCCAAGGGACAGGGCAACGGAAACACCATATATTTT. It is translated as CAKGQGNGNTIYF.

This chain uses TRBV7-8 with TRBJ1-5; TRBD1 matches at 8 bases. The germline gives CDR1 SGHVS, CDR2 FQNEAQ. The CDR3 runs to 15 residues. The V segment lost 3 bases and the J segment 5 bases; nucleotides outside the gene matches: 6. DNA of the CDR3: TGTGCCAGCAGCTTTTCCAGGGGGCCCTATCAGCCCCAGCATTTT. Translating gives CASSFSRGPYQPQHF.

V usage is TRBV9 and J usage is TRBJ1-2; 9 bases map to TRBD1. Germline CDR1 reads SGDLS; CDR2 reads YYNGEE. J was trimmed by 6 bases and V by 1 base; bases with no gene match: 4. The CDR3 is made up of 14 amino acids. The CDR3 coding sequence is TGTGCCAGCAGCGTACGCCGACAGGGGGATGGCTACACCTTC. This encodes CASSVRRQGDGYTF.

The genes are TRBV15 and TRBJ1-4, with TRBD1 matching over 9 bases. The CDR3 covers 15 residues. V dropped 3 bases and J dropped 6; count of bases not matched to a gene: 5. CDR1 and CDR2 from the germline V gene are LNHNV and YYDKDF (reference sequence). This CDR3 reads CATSRTGGIYEKLFF. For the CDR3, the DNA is TGTGCCACCAGCAGGACAGGGGGTATTTATGAAAAACTGTTTTTT.

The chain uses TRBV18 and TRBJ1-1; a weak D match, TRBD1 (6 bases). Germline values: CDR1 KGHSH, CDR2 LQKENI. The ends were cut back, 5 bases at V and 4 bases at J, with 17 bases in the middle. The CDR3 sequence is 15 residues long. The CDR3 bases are TGTGCCAGCTCAATTTGGGCTGGGGGCAGCACTGAAGCTTTCTTT. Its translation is CASSIWAGGSTEAFF.

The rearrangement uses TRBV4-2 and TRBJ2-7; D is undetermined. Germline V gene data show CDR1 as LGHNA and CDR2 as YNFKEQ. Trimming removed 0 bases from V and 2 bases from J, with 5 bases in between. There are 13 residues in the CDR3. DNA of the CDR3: TGTGCCAGCAGCCAAGATTTTACCTACGAGCAGTACTTC. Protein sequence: CASSQDFTYEQYF.

The CDR3 loop is CATSRAGGETGRGYTF. CDR3 coding DNA: TGTGCCACCAGCAGAGCCGGCGGGGAGACGGGACGTGGCTACACCTTC. The gene calls are TRBV15 and TRBJ1-2; tentative D call: TRBD1 (5 bases). Deletions cut 1 base from V and 7 bases from J, with 19 bases between. Germline loops: CDR1 LNHNV, CDR2 YYDKDF (reference sequence). CDR3 length: 16 amino acids. Full variable domain (outside the CDR3, taken from reference TRBV15 and TRBJ1-2): DAMVIQNPRYQVTQFGKPVTLSCSQTLNHNVMYWYQQKSSQAPKLLFHYYDKDFNNEADTPDNFQSRRPNTSFCFLDIRSPGLGDTAMYLCATSRAGGETGRGYTFGSGTRLTVV.

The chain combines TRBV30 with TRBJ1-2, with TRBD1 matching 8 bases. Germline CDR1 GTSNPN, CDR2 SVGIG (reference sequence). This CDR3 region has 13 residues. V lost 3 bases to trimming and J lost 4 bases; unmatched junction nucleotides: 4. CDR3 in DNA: TGTGCCTGGAGGTGGACAGGGTCCTATGGCTACACCTTC. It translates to CAWRWTGSYGYTF.

The CDR3 loop reads CASNLLTGNNSPLHF. CDR3 DNA sequence: TGTGCCAGCAACCTCTTGACGGGGAATAATTCACCCCTCCACTTT. This sequence joins TRBV7-2 and TRBJ1-6; no firm D call. CDR1 SGHTA and CDR2 FQGNSA come from the germline V gene. The CDR3 has 15 amino acids. V was clipped by 7 bases and J by 5 bases, with 15 bases between them. Using reference TRBV7-2 and TRBJ1-6 for the parts outside the CDR3, the full variable domain is GAGVSQSPSNKVTEKGKDVELRCDPISGHTALYWYRQSLGQGLEFLIYFQGNSAPDKSGLPSDRFSAERTGGSVSTLTIQRTQQEDSAVYLCASNLLTGNNSPLHFGNGTRLTVT.

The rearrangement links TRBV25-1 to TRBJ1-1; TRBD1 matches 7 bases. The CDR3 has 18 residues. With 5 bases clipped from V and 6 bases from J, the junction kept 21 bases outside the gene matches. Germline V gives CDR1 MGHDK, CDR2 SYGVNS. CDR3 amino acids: CASSKSLSRQGIDAEAFF. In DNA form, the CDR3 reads TGTGCCAGCAGTAAATCGCTCAGCCGACAGGGTATCGACGCTGAAGCTTTCTTT.

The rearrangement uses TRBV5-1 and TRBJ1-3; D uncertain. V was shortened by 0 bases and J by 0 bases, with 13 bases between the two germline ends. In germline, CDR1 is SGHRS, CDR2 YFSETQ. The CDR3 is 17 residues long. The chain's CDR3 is CASSLEYSGSSGNTIYF. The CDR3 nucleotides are TGCGCCAGCAGCTTGGAATATAGCGGGAGCTCTGGAAACACCATATATTTT. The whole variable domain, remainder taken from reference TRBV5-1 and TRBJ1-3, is KAGVTQTPRYLIKTRGQQVTLSCSPISGHRSVSWYQQTPGQGLQFLFEYFSETQRNKGNFPGRFSGRQFSNSRSEMNVSTLELGDSALYLCASSLEYSGSSGNTIYFGEGSWLTVV.

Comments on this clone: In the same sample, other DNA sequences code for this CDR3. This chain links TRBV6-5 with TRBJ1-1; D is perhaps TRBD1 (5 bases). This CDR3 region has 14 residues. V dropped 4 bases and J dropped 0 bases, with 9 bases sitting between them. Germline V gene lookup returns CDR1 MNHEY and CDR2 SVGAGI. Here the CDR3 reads CASSSLTVNTEAFF. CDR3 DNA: TGTGCCAGCAGTTCGTTGACAGTGAACACTGAAGCTTTCTTT.

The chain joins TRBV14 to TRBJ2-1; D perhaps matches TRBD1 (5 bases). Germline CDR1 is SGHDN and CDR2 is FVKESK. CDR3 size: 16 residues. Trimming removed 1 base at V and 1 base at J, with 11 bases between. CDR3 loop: CASSQGIRGSYNEQFF. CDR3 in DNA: TGTGCCAGCAGCCAAGGCATAAGGGGATCCTACAATGAGCAGTTCTTC. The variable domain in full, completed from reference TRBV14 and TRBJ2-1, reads EAGVTQFPSHSVIEKGQTVTLRCDPISGHDNLYWYRRVMGKEIKFLLHFVKESKQDESGMPNNRFLAERTGGTYSTLKVQPAELEDSGVYFCASSQGIRGSYNEQFFGPGTRLTVL.

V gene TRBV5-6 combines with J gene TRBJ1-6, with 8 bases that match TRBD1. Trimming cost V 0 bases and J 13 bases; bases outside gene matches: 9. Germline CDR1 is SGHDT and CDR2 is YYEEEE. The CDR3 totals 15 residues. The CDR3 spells CASSLGAGGWRPLHF. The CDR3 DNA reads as TGTGCCAGCAGCTTGGGGGCAGGGGGCTGGCGGCCCCTCCACTTT.

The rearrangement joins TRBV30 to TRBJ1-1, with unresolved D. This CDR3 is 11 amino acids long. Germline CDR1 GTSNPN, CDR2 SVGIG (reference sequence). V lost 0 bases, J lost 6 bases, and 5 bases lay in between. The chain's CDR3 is CAWSVRAEAFF. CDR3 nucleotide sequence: TGTGCCTGGAGTGTTCGGGCTGAAGCTTTCTTT. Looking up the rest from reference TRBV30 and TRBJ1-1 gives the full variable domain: SQTIHQWPATLVQPVGSPLSLECTVEGTSNPNLYWYRQAAGRGLQLLFYSVGIGQISSEVPQNLSASRPQDRQFILSSKKLLLSDSGFYLCAWSVRAEAFFGQGTRLTVV.

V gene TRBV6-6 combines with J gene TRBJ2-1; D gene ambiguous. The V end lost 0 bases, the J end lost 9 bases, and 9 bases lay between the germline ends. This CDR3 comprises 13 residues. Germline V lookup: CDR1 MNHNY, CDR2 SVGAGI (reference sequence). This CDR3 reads CASSYSGLAEQFF. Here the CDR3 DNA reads TGTGCCAGCAGTTACTCGGGCCTGGCTGAGCAGTTCTTC.

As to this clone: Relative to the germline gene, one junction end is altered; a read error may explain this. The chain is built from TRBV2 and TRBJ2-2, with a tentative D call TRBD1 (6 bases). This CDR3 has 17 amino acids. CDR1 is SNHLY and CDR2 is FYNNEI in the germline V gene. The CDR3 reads CASSESPGTINIGELFF. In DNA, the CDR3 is TGTGCCAGCAGTGAAAGCCCCGGGACAATTAACATCGGGGAGCTGTTTTTT. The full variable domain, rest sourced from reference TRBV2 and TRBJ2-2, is EPEVTQTPSHQVTQMGQEVILRCVPISNHLYFYWYRQILGQKVEFLVSFYNNEISEKSEIFDDQFSVERPDGSNFTLKIRSTKLEDSAMYFCASSESPGTINIGELFFGEGSRLTVL.

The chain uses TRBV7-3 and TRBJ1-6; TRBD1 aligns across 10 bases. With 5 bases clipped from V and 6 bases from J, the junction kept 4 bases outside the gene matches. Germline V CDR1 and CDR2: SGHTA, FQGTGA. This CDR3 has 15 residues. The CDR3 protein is CASSPGTGVNSPLHF. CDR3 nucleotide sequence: TGTGCCAGCAGCCCCGGGACAGGGGTTAATTCACCCCTCCACTTT.

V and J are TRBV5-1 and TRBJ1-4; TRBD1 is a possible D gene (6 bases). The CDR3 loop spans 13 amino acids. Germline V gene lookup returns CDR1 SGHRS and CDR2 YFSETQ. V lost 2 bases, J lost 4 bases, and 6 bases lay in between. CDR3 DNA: TGCGCCAGCAGCTTACAGGGTAATGAAAAACTGTTTTTT. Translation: CASSLQGNEKLFF.

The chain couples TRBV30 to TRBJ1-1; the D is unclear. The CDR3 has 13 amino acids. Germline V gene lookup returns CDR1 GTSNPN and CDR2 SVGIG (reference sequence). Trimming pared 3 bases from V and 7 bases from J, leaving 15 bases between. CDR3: CAWSQFLSSEAFF. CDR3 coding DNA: TGTGCCTGGAGCCAATTTCTCTCGAGTGAAGCTTTCTTT.

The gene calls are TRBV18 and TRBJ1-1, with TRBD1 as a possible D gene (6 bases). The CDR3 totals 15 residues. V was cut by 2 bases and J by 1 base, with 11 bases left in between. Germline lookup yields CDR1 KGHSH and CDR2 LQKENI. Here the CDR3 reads CASSPAGQPNTEAFF. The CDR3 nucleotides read TGTGCCAGCTCACCAGCCGGACAGCCGAACACTGAAGCTTTCTTT.

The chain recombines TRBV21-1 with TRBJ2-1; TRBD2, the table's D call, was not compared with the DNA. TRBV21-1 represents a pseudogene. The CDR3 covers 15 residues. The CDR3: CASLQFTARGNEQFF. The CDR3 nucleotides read TGTGCCAGCCTTCAATTCACTGCGAGAGGCAATGAGCAGTTCTTC.

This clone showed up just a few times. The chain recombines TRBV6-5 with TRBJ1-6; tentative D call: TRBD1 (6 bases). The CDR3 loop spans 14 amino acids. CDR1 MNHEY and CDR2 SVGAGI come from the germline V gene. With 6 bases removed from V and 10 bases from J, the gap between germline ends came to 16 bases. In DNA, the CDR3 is TGTGCCAGCAGACGCGGACAGACGGACTCACCCCTCCACTTT. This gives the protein CASRRGQTDSPLHF.

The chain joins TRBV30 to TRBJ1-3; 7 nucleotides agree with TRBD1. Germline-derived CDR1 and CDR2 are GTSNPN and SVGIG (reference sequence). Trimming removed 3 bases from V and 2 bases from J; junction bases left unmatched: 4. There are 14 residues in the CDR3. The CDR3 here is CAWREGTAGNTIYF. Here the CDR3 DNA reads TGTGCCTGGAGGGAAGGGACAGCTGGAAACACCATATATTTT.

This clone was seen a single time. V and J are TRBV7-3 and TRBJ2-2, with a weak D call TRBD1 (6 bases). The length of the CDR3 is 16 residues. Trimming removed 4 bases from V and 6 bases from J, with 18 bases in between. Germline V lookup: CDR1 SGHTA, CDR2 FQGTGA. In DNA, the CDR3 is TGTGCCAGCAGCTCACAACCCTTAGGGGGAGCCGGGGAGCTGTTTTTT. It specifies CASSSQPLGGAGELFF.

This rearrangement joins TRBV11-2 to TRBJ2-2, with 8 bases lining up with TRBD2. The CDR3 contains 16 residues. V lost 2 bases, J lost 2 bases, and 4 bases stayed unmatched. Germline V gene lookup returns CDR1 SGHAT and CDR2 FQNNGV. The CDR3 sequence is CASSLYAGGNTGELFF. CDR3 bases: TGTGCCAGCAGCTTATATGCGGGGGGAAACACCGGGGAGCTGTTTTTT.